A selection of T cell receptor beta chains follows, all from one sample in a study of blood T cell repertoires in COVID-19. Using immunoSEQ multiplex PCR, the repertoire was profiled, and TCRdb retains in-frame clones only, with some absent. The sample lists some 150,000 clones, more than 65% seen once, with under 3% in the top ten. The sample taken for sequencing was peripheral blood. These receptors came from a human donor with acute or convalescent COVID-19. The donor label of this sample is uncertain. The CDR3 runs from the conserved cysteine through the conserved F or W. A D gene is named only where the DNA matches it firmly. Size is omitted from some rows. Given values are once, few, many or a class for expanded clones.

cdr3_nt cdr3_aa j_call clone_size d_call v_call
TGTGCCAGCAGCTGGGCCTTGAACACTGAAGCTTTCTTT CASSWALNTEAFF TRBJ1-1 NA NA TRBV7-3
TGCGCCAGCAGCCAGAGCGCCGGGACAGGGGCCTCCTACGAGCAGTACTTC CASSQSAGTGASYEQYF TRBJ2-7 NA TRBD1 TRBV4-1
TGTGCCAGCAGCTTAGGCGGGACAGGGGGATCCTACGAGCAGTACTTC CASSLGGTGGSYEQYF TRBJ2-7 NA TRBD1 TRBV11-3
TGTGCCAGCAGCGTAGGTTCGGGGAGGACCTACGAGCAGTACTTC CASSVGSGRTYEQYF TRBJ2-7 few NA TRBV9
TGTGCCAGCAGTTTTGCTACACCGGGACTAGGCAATGAGCAGTTCTTC CASSFATPGLGNEQFF TRBJ2-1 NA TRBD2 TRBV6-5
TGTGCCAGCAGTTACTCTGGACAGGACCACTACGAGCAGTACTTC CASSYSGQDHYEQYF TRBJ2-7 NA TRBD1 TRBV6-5
TGTGCCAGCAGCTTCAACCCTGCCAGTCCAGATACGCAGTATTTT CASSFNPASPDTQYF TRBJ2-3 NA NA TRBV11-2
TGCGCCAGCAGCCAAGATAGGAGGGGCGAACTCGCCTCTATTAGCTACACCTTC CASSQDRRGELASISYTF TRBJ1-2 NA NA TRBV4-1
TGTGCCAGCAGCCATACAGCGGGGGGCCGCGGGACCCAGTACTTC CASSHTAGGRGTQYF TRBJ2-5 NA TRBD2 TRBV5-4
TGTGCCACCAGCAGAACGTCGACTAGCGGGATTGACGATGAGCAGTTCTTC CATSRTSTSGIDDEQFF TRBJ2-1 few TRBD2 TRBV15
TGTGCCAGCAGCTTGGAAAGGGGCACCGGGTTTTTT CASSLERGTGFF TRBJ1-4 NA NA TRBV5-5
TGTGCCTGGACTCCTTCTGGAAACACCATATATTTT CAWTPSGNTIYF TRBJ1-3 NA NA TRBV30
TGCGCCAGCAGCCCTCGGGACTCTTCGGAGACCCAGTACTTC CASSPRDSSETQYF TRBJ2-5 once NA TRBV23-1
TGCGCCAGCAGCTATGGGACAGTTAATGAAAAACTGTTTTTT CASSYGTVNEKLFF TRBJ1-4 NA TRBD1 TRBV5-1
TGTGCCAGCAGTTCTCAGGGGGGTACCGGGGAGCTGTTTTTT CASSSQGGTGELFF TRBJ2-2 NA NA TRBV7-9
TGTGCCAGCAGCTTCTTCAACTATAGAGGCAATCAGCCCCAGCATTTT CASSFFNYRGNQPQHF TRBJ1-5 NA NA TRBV7-8
TGTGCCAGTAGTATCACATCGACAGGGGGCTCGAACACTGAAGCTTTCTTT CASSITSTGGSNTEAFF TRBJ1-1 NA TRBD1 TRBV19
TGCGCCAGCAGTCCCTCTAGCGGGGGGGGAAATGAGCAGTTCTTC CASSPSSGGGNEQFF TRBJ2-1 NA TRBD2 TRBV10-2
TGTGCCAGCAGCATGGCGCAGGGTAGACGGCCACCCCTCCACTTT CASSMAQGRRPPLHF TRBJ1-6 NA NA TRBV7-2